This paragraph reports one TCR beta chain. The germline gene is not matched at one end of the junction; a read error may be the cause. Naive CD8 isolation took CD45RO-negative cells positively selected for CCR7 and excluded terminally differentiated effector memory CD45RA+ cells. This entry belongs to a study of shared clonotypes between healthy human individuals. On the study more broadly: Three plates were used per donor for CD4 naive, three for CD4 memory, two for CD8 naive and one for CD8 memory.

Using immunoSEQ multiplex PCR, the repertoire was profiled, and TCRdb retains in-frame clones only, with some absent. The table lists about 2.2 million clones, 90% to 95% of them singletons, with over 1.5% in the top ten. The CDR3 contains 14 residues. The V gene's germline CDR1 is MDHEN and CDR2 SYDVKM. This TCR was recovered from a man between 18 and 35 years old in good health. Some clones in this sample may be carry-over from other donors' samples. The chain has TRBV28 and TRBJ2-4; D perhaps matches TRBD1 (6 bases). Sequences were obtained from naive CD8+ T cells from PBMCs. This chain's CDR3 is CASRGRGSKNIQYF. For the CDR3, the DNA is TGTGCCAGCAGAGGCAGGGGATCCAAGAACATTCAGTACTTC. Full variable domain (remainder filled in from reference TRBV28 and TRBJ2-4): DVKVTQSSRYLVKRTGEKVFLECVQDMDHENMFWYRQDPGLGLRLIYFSYDVKMKEKGDIPEGYSVSREKKERFSLILESASTNQTSMYLCASRGRGSKNIQYFGAGTRLSVL.